This TCR beta chain comes out of a study of monozygotic twins with inflammatory bowel disease. TCR libraries were prepared from approximately 4,000 ng total RNA each. TCRdb re-analyzed the 5' RACE reads; it lists each CDR3 protein once, without DNA. The table gives more than 95,000 distinct CDR3 sequences; the top ten clones make up around 1.9% of it. About this clonotype itself: Its antigen is not known.

This CDR3 is built from 16 residues. Germline V CDR1 and CDR2: SGHNT, YYREEE (reference sequence). Whole-study findings and limits: For IBD, no single strong associated signal or clonotype was supported. The inverse Simpson measure of TCRbeta diversity was lower in IBD patients than in healthy co-twins.

The chain links TRBV5-4 to TRBJ2-1; TCRdb's D call, TRBD1, is unchecked because there is no DNA. This sequence originates from a human donor with ulcerative colitis or Crohn's disease, or a healthy co-twin of an affected twin (not recorded which). Source material: blood. This CDR3 is CASSLEPQGSYNEQFF.